These T cell receptor beta chains were read from a single sample in a study of blood T cell repertoires in COVID-19. Profiling relied on immunoSEQ multiplex PCR, and the TCRdb table lists in-frame clones only, not all of them. The sample includes some 220,000 clones, around 80% seen only once; the top ten take more than 7%. Sample: peripheral blood. These TCRs come from a woman aged 70-85 years with acute or convalescent COVID-19. The conserved cysteine and the conserved F or W are not part of the CDR3 here. Where a row states a size, it is once, few, many or the class of an expanded clone; other rows omit it.

j_gene	abundance	v_gene	CDR3aa
TRBJ1-6	-	TRBV30	AWSETGGNSPLH
TRBJ1-1	-	TRBV14	ASSLLEETEAF
TRBJ1-2	-	TRBV9	ASSVGRGNGYT
TRBJ2-1	-	TRBV6-5	ASLMDVPIRGEQF
TRBJ2-7	-	TRBV11-2	ASGAGSGYEQY
TRBJ2-2	-	TRBV19	ASSLGAANTGELF
TRBJ2-7	-	TRBV7-2	ASSSRWDTYEQY
TRBJ1-2	-	TRBV29-1	SVGQTGNYGYT
TRBJ2-7	-	TRBV27	ASSWSTGQVWYEQY
TRBJ2-2	-	TRBV9	ASSAGRGANTGELF
TRBJ2-3	-	TRBV3-1/TRBV3-2	ASSQLGTDTQY
TRBJ2-5	-	TRBV4-3	ASSQEYSSRGETQY
TRBJ2-7	-	TRBV10-3	ATATKTGNYEQY
TRBJ2-2	-	TRBV9	ASSVVGRHTGELF
TRBJ2-7	-	TRBV18	ASSLNMEYEQY
TRBJ2-2	-	TRBV7-3	ASSRDISNTGELF
TRBJ2-7	-	TRBV27	ASSLAQGYEQY
TRBJ1-5	once	TRBV30	AWSDKPTVSNQPQH
TRBJ2-3	-	TRBV5-8	ASSLHRASGGTDTQY
TRBJ1-2	-	TRBV21-1	ASSNSGTGRFYGYT
TRBJ2-2	-	TRBV2	ASAVPPGELF
TRBJ2-2	-	TRBV11-2	ASSFDSPNTGELF
TRBJ2-5	-	TRBV19	ASSMLQGGETQY
TRBJ2-1	-	TRBV11-2	ASSLSLSGGASQHEQF
TRBJ2-6	-	TRBV6-2/TRBV6-3	ASSLRVSGANVLT
TRBJ2-3	-	TRBV20-1	SASLRDRGSDTQY
TRBJ1-1	-	TRBV6-5	ASSLPDRRSEAF
TRBJ1-1	-	TRBV7-2	ASSLDRRAEAF
TRBJ1-1	-	TRBV5-4	ASSLQGAGVTEAF
TRBJ2-7	-	TRBV3-1/TRBV3-2	ASSQGGGEQY
TRBJ2-1	-	TRBV2	ASSPRNRIYNEQF
TRBJ2-1	-	TRBV19	ASSIGSAGGPENEQF
TRBJ2-1	once	TRBV24-1	ATSDPGQSRNNEQF
TRBJ1-3	-	TRBV6-5	ASGSSGNTIY
TRBJ2-5	once	TRBV5-5	ASSLGRRGGGVETQY
TRBJ1-5	-	TRBV4-1	ASSQARVGQPQH
TRBJ2-3	-	TRBV7-2	ASSTYSGGAENTQY
TRBJ2-3	-	TRBV4-1	ASSSGTSGGTDTQY
TRBJ2-3	-	TRBV6-5	ASSYEGGGTDTQY
TRBJ2-7	once	TRBV10-3	AISGKAGVYEQY
TRBJ2-7	-	TRBV6-2/TRBV6-3	ASSSVSDEQY
TRBJ1-2	-	TRBV27	ASSPYGGQRGHGYT
TRBJ2-7	-	TRBV19	ASSIGPGVYEQY